These T cell receptor beta chains were read from a single sample in a study of CD8 T cells in Susac syndrome. TCRdb itself ran the immunoSEQ multiplex PCR reads through MiXCR, one entry per CDR3 protein. The sample lists roughly 28,000 distinct CDR3 sequences, 85% to 95% occurring once. Sequences were obtained from CD8+ T cells from PBMCs. These receptors were collected from a human donor in good health. Each CDR3 is given with its conserved first and last residue. D genes are given only for firm matches. Size values are once, few and many counts, or a class for expanded clones, and some rows have none.

j_gene,v_gene,d_gene,abundance,CDR3aa,CDR3nt
TRBJ1-5,TRBV7-9,.,.,CASNKPPSRDQPQHF,TGTGCCAGCAACAAACCTCCCAGTCGAGATCAGCCCCAGCATTTT
TRBJ2-3,TRBV7-8,TRBD2,.,CASSLTSVGTDTQYF,TGTGCCAGCAGCTTGACTAGCGTCGGCACAGATACGCAGTATTTT
TRBJ2-3,TRBV27,TRBD2,.,CASPPSGGNNTDTQYF,TGTGCCAGCCCCCCAAGCGGGGGAAATAACACAGATACGCAGTATTTT
TRBJ2-7,TRBV19,TRBD1,.,CATRIPRTGLSYEQYF,TGTGCCACCCGCATTCCCAGGACAGGGCTCTCCTACGAGCAGTACTTC
TRBJ1-1,TRBV5-1,TRBD1,.,CASSPNQGAGNTEAFF,TGCGCCAGCAGCCCAAATCAGGGGGCGGGGAACACTGAAGCTTTCTTT
TRBJ2-3,TRBV27,.,once,CASSLVGGDTQYF,TGTGCCAGCAGTTTAGTGGGTGGGGATACGCAGTATTTT
TRBJ2-7,TRBV9,.,.,CASSAYEGKGEQYF,TGTGCCAGCAGCGCCTACGAAGGCAAGGGAGAGCAGTACTTC
TRBJ2-3,TRBV9,.,.,CASSVVSDTQYF,TGTGCCAGCAGCGTAGTTTCAGATACGCAGTATTTT
TRBJ2-1,TRBV4-3,.,.,CASSQDLGQPEQQFF,TGCGCCAGCAGCCAAGATCTTGGACAACCGGAGCAGCAGTTCTTC
TRBJ1-3,TRBV7-9,.,.,CASTSRGPYSGNTIYF,TGTGCCAGCACCTCCCGGGGACCCTACTCTGGAAACACCATATATTTT
TRBJ2-7,TRBV5-4,.,.,CASSPGLGAEQYF,TGTGCCAGCAGTCCGGGTCTAGGGGCCGAGCAGTACTTC
TRBJ2-2,TRBV19,.,.,CAGGPRDTGELFF,TGTGCCGGCGGACCTCGGGACACCGGGGAGCTGTTTTTT
TRBJ2-3,TRBV19,TRBD2,.,CASSILRGGRDTQYF,TGTGCCAGTAGTATTTTGCGGGGGGGTAGAGATACGCAGTATTTT
TRBJ2-3,TRBV2,.,.,CASSEGGGTDTQYF,TGTGCCAGCAGTGAAGGCGGGGGCACAGATACGCAGTATTTT
TRBJ2-1,TRBV7-2,.,.,CASSLVLVDGSSYNEQFF,TGTGCCAGCAGCTTAGTTTTGGTAGACGGAAGCTCCTACAATGAGCAGTTCTTC
TRBJ2-7,TRBV7-2,.,.,CASSSLAAGAEQYF,TGTGCCAGCAGCTCCCTGGCGGCGGGCGCCGAGCAGTACTTC
TRBJ1-5,TRBV5-8,.,.,CASSLVQLNQPQHF,TGTGCCAGCAGCTTGGTTCAGTTAAATCAGCCCCAGCATTTT
TRBJ2-1,TRBV20-1,TRBD2,.,CSARAGGPWDEQFF,TGCAGTGCTAGGGCGGGGGGCCCTTGGGATGAGCAGTTCTTC
TRBJ2-7,TRBV20-1,TRBD1,.,CSASVALWDSRSYEQYF,TGCAGTGCTAGCGTAGCCCTTTGGGACAGCCGCTCCTACGAGCAGTACTTC
TRBJ1-5,TRBV6-2/TRBV6-3,.,.,CASGVRQAQHF,TGTGCCAGCGGTGTTCGACAGGCCCAGCATTTT
TRBJ2-3,TRBV7-2,TRBD2,.,CASSLAETSGGSGDTQYF,TGTGCCAGCAGCTTAGCGGAGACTAGCGGGGGTAGCGGAGATACGCAGTATTTT
TRBJ1-1,TRBV7-9,TRBD1,.,CASSPMTGEEVKQQAFF,TGTGCCAGCAGCCCGATGACAGGGGAGGAGGTAAAGCAACAAGCTTTCTTT
TRBJ1-1,TRBV3-1,.,.,CASSQEGWAFF,TGTGCCAGCAGCCAAGAAGGGTGGGCTTTCTTT
TRBJ2-6,TRBV4-3,.,.,CASSQPAATGSVAGANVLTF,TGCGCCAGCAGCCAACCTGCCGCAACAGGGTCTGTGGCTGGGGCCAACGTCCTGACTTTC
TRBJ1-1,TRBV21-1,.,.,CASSKGDSGREKHPEAFF,TGTGCCAGCAGCAAAGGGGACTCGGGGAGGGAAAAACACCCTGAAGCTTTCTTT
TRBJ2-3,TRBV7-2,.,.,CASSLAVGGLTDTQYF,TGTGCCAGCAGCTTAGCGGTTGGGGGGCTCACAGATACGCAGTATTTT
TRBJ2-5,TRBV12-3/TRBV12-4,.,.,CASSLTEKETQYF,TGTGCCAGCAGTCTGACTGAAAAAGAGACCCAGTACTTC
TRBJ1-2,TRBV19,TRBD1,.,CASSITSATGAVGYTF,TGTGCCAGTAGTATAACATCCGCGACAGGGGCGGTTGGCTACACCTTC
TRBJ2-7,TRBV14,TRBD1,.,CASTQGQGAYEQYF,TGTGCCAGCACCCAGGGACAGGGGGCGTACGAGCAGTACTTC